Listed below are T cell receptor beta chains from one sample, sequenced in a study of cytomegalovirus exposure and HLA in healthy donors. The table came from immunoSEQ multiplex PCR; TCRdb's copy has only in-frame clones and leaves some out. The sample shows about 120,000 clones, around 74% of them seen only once. The specimen sequenced was PBMCs. The receptors originated from a woman younger than 35 in good health and CMV-seronegative. Each CDR3 is given with its conserved first and last residue. D genes are given only for firm matches. Size is stated for part of the rows, as once, few or many counts, or as a class when the clone is expanded.

abundance: once
v_gene: TRBV9
j_gene: TRBJ2-6
d_gene: TRBD1
CDR3nt: TGTGCCAGCAGCGTAGACAGGACAGGGGGGACTGGGGCCAACGTCCTGACTTTC
CDR3aa: CASSVDRTGGTGANVLTF

abundance: NA
v_gene: TRBV5-1
j_gene: TRBJ1-2
d_gene: NA
CDR3nt: TGCGCCAGCAGCTTGGAGGGGTCCGCCTATGGCTACACCTTC
CDR3aa: CASSLEGSAYGYTF

abundance: NA
v_gene: TRBV7-6
j_gene: TRBJ2-6
d_gene: NA
CDR3nt: TGTGCCAGCAGTTCCCCGGACAGAACCTCTGGGGCCAACGTCCTGACTTTC
CDR3aa: CASSSPDRTSGANVLTF

abundance: NA
v_gene: TRBV27
j_gene: TRBJ2-5
d_gene: NA
CDR3nt: TGTGCCAGCAGTTTAGGGCAGGGTCTCCAAGAGACCCAGTACTTC
CDR3aa: CASSLGQGLQETQYF

abundance: NA
v_gene: TRBV4-1
j_gene: TRBJ1-1
d_gene: NA
CDR3nt: TGCGCCAGCAGCCAAGACGCGGATACCTCCGAAGCTTTCTTT
CDR3aa: CASSQDADTSEAFF

abundance: NA
v_gene: TRBV4-1
j_gene: TRBJ1-2
d_gene: NA
CDR3nt: TGCGCCAGCAGCCAAGCGGTCGGGGGTAACTATGGCTACACCTTC
CDR3aa: CASSQAVGGNYGYTF

abundance: NA
v_gene: TRBV14
j_gene: TRBJ2-1
d_gene: NA
CDR3nt: TGTGCCAGCAGCCAGCAAGACTACGCCCGTGGCTCCTACAATGAGCAGTTCTTC
CDR3aa: CASSQQDYARGSYNEQFF

abundance: NA
v_gene: TRBV28
j_gene: TRBJ1-2
d_gene: TRBD1
CDR3nt: TGTGCCAGCAGTTTAGGGGGACAGGGTTCGGGCTATGGCTACACCTTC
CDR3aa: CASSLGGQGSGYGYTF

abundance: NA
v_gene: TRBV9
j_gene: TRBJ2-6
d_gene: NA
CDR3nt: TGTGCCAGCAGCGCTCATAAGGAGGGAATTGGAGGGGCCAACGTCCTGACTTTC
CDR3aa: CASSAHKEGIGGANVLTF

abundance: NA
v_gene: TRBV4-2
j_gene: TRBJ2-3
d_gene: TRBD2
CDR3nt: TGTGCCAGCAGCCCCTGGGGGCGGGGGGTATCAGATACGCAGTATTTT
CDR3aa: CASSPWGRGVSDTQYF

abundance: NA
v_gene: TRBV5-1
j_gene: TRBJ1-4
d_gene: TRBD1
CDR3nt: TGCGCCAGCAGCCAGGGACAGGGAAATGAAAAACTGTTTTTT
CDR3aa: CASSQGQGNEKLFF

abundance: NA
v_gene: TRBV5-1
j_gene: TRBJ1-2
d_gene: NA
CDR3nt: TGCGCCAGCAGCTTTACCCCGGAGGGTGGCTACACCTTC
CDR3aa: CASSFTPEGGYTF

abundance: NA
v_gene: TRBV5-4
j_gene: TRBJ1-1
d_gene: TRBD1
CDR3nt: TGTGCCAGCAGCTTGGATGAGGGGGCGATGAACACTGAAGCTTTCTTT
CDR3aa: CASSLDEGAMNTEAFF

abundance: NA
v_gene: TRBV7-9
j_gene: TRBJ2-7
d_gene: TRBD1
CDR3nt: TGTGCCAGCAGCTTTTGGGACAGCCCCTACGAGCAGTACTTC
CDR3aa: CASSFWDSPYEQYF

abundance: NA
v_gene: TRBV6-5
j_gene: TRBJ2-5
d_gene: NA
CDR3nt: TGTGCCAGCAGTTACTCGAGGGGTAGCGGTACCCAGTACTTC
CDR3aa: CASSYSRGSGTQYF

abundance: NA
v_gene: TRBV5-1
j_gene: TRBJ2-5
d_gene: NA
CDR3nt: TGCGCCAGCACAGGGGCCTACCAAGAGACCCAGTACTTC
CDR3aa: CASTGAYQETQYF

abundance: NA
v_gene: TRBV29-1
j_gene: TRBJ2-7
d_gene: TRBD1
CDR3nt: TGCAGCGTTTACGCGGACAGGGTTGACAACGAGCAGTACTTC
CDR3aa: CSVYADRVDNEQYF

abundance: NA
v_gene: TRBV19
j_gene: TRBJ2-7
d_gene: TRBD1
CDR3nt: TGTGCCAGTACCCCTGGGACAGGGGGCAGCTACGAGCAGTACTTC
CDR3aa: CASTPGTGGSYEQYF

abundance: NA
v_gene: TRBV2
j_gene: TRBJ1-2
d_gene: NA
CDR3nt: TGTGCCAGCAGTGAATACAGGGTTGATGGCTACACCTTC
CDR3aa: CASSEYRVDGYTF

abundance: NA
v_gene: TRBV27
j_gene: TRBJ1-1
d_gene: TRBD1
CDR3nt: TGTGCCAGCAGTTTCTCCCTCGGACAGGGAACGGGTAACACTGAAGCTTTCTTT
CDR3aa: CASSFSLGQGTGNTEAFF

abundance: NA
v_gene: TRBV27
j_gene: TRBJ1-1
d_gene: TRBD1
CDR3nt: TGTGCCAGCACTTCGACAGGGCGGAACACTGAAGCTTTCTTT
CDR3aa: CASTSTGRNTEAFF

abundance: NA
v_gene: TRBV15
j_gene: TRBJ2-2
d_gene: NA
CDR3nt: TGTGCCACCAGCAGAAGAGTCATGGGGGAGCTGTTTTTT
CDR3aa: CATSRRVMGELFF

abundance: few
v_gene: TRBV5-5
j_gene: TRBJ1-1
d_gene: NA
CDR3nt: TGTGCCAGCAGCTTCACAGGGACCACTGAAGCTTTCTTT
CDR3aa: CASSFTGTTEAFF

abundance: NA
v_gene: TRBV30
j_gene: TRBJ2-1
d_gene: NA
CDR3nt: TGTGCCTGGAGTATCAATTACAGGGAGCAGTTCTTC
CDR3aa: CAWSINYREQFF

abundance: NA
v_gene: TRBV28
j_gene: TRBJ1-6
d_gene: NA
CDR3nt: TGTGCCAGCAGTTTCCGGGGATCACCCCTCCACTTT
CDR3aa: CASSFRGSPLHF

abundance: NA
v_gene: TRBV6-1
j_gene: TRBJ1-1
d_gene: NA
CDR3nt: TGTGCCAGCATACTCCGGTTTAACACTGAAGCTTTCTTT
CDR3aa: CASILRFNTEAFF

abundance: NA
v_gene: TRBV29-1
j_gene: TRBJ1-2
d_gene: TRBD1
CDR3nt: TGCAGCGTCGTCCCGGGGACAGGAGTCTATGGCTACACCTTC
CDR3aa: CSVVPGTGVYGYTF

abundance: NA
v_gene: TRBV5-1
j_gene: TRBJ2-5
d_gene: NA
CDR3nt: TGCGCCAGCAGCTTGGAGAGTACGGGGGAGACCCAGTACTTC
CDR3aa: CASSLESTGETQYF

abundance: NA
v_gene: TRBV19
j_gene: TRBJ1-1
d_gene: NA
CDR3nt: TGTGCCAGTAGTATGAGGTATGAAGCTTTCTTT
CDR3aa: CASSMRYEAFF

abundance: NA
v_gene: TRBV5-1
j_gene: TRBJ1-3
d_gene: NA
CDR3nt: TGCGCCAGCAGCTTGGGAGGGTCTGACACCATATATTTT
CDR3aa: CASSLGGSDTIYF

abundance: NA
v_gene: TRBV19
j_gene: TRBJ1-6
d_gene: NA
CDR3nt: TGTGCCAGTAGTATAAGAGGTTCACCCCTCCACTTT
CDR3aa: CASSIRGSPLHF

abundance: once
v_gene: TRBV27
j_gene: TRBJ1-2
d_gene: NA
CDR3nt: TGTGCCAGCAGGCGAACCTTCGCCTCTAACTATGGCTACACCTTC
CDR3aa: CASRRTFASNYGYTF

abundance: NA
v_gene: TRBV19
j_gene: TRBJ1-5
d_gene: NA
CDR3nt: TGTGCCAGTAGAGTGGCTTTTGATAGCAATCAGCCCCAGCATTTT
CDR3aa: CASRVAFDSNQPQHF

abundance: NA
v_gene: TRBV2
j_gene: TRBJ1-4
d_gene: NA
CDR3nt: TGTGCCAGCAGTGTCGGCTCTAAACAGGGAAAACTGTTTTTT
CDR3aa: CASSVGSKQGKLFF

abundance: NA
v_gene: TRBV13
j_gene: TRBJ1-4
d_gene: NA
CDR3nt: TGTGCCAGCAGTGGCCAACAGGGCAAATCTAATGAAAAACTGTTTTTT
CDR3aa: CASSGQQGKSNEKLFF

abundance: NA
v_gene: TRBV7-6
j_gene: TRBJ2-7
d_gene: TRBD2
CDR3nt: TGTGCCAGCAGCTTAGGAGGCGGGGGATATGAGCAGTACTTC
CDR3aa: CASSLGGGGYEQYF

abundance: NA
v_gene: TRBV7-9
j_gene: TRBJ2-2
d_gene: NA
CDR3nt: TGTGCCAGCAGCTTCCGGGACTCCCTCGCCGGGGAGCTGTTTTTT
CDR3aa: CASSFRDSLAGELFF

abundance: NA
v_gene: TRBV30
j_gene: TRBJ1-1
d_gene: NA
CDR3nt: TGTGCCTGGAGGTACAGGTGGAACACTGAAGCTTTCTTT
CDR3aa: CAWRYRWNTEAFF

abundance: NA
v_gene: TRBV21-1
j_gene: TRBJ2-1
d_gene: NA
CDR3nt: TGTGCCAGCAGCAAAGCCGATAGCGGGGGTAGCTCCTACAATGAGCAGTTCTTC
CDR3aa: CASSKADSGGSSYNEQFF

abundance: NA
v_gene: TRBV30
j_gene: TRBJ1-5
d_gene: NA
CDR3nt: TGTGCCTGGGACAGGAGCAATCAGCCCCAGCATTTT
CDR3aa: CAWDRSNQPQHF